What follows are 30 T cell receptor beta chains derived from one specimen sequenced in a study of blood T cell repertoires in COVID-19 (dated by TCRdb to about 2020). The library was built by means of the immunoSEQ multiplex PCR assay. The table was pulled from immuneACCESS by TCRdb, which kept in-frame rearrangements only. Such tables lose some clones; where checked, under half of the loss comes from unresolved V genes, and the rest has no known cause. Here the sample has roughly 120,000 clones; approximately 79% occur a single time. The ten most abundant clones make up about 2.5% of the sample. The sample comprised peripheral blood. All receptors come from a man aged 50-59 years with acute or convalescent COVID-19.

Here the CDR3 DNA reads TGTGCCAGCAGCCAATTTCACCAGGGGTTCCGGCAGTACTTC. Protein product: CASSQFHQGFRQYF. The rearrangement uses TRBV3-1 (or the pseudogene TRBV3-2) and TRBJ2-7; possibly TRBD1 for D (6 bases). Trimming left V 2 bases short and J 9 bases short, with 17 bases between. CDR3 length equals 14 residues. Germline V gene data show CDR1 as LGHDT and CDR2 as YNNKEL (reference sequence).

The V call is TRBV5-1, the J call TRBJ1-3; no clear D. CDR3 length: 14 amino acids. The germline V and J ends were trimmed by 5 bases and 3 bases, with 12 bases remaining between them. Germline V gives CDR1 SGHRS, CDR2 YFSETQ. The chain's CDR3 is CASRTGLDGNTIYF. Here the CDR3 DNA reads TGCGCCAGCAGAACGGGGTTGGATGGAAACACCATATATTTT.

This clone was counted between two and nine times. The V gene is TRBV19, the J gene TRBJ2-3; 9 nucleotides match TRBD2. This CDR3 contains 14 residues. Germline loops: CDR1 LNHDA, CDR2 SQIVND (reference sequence). V was pared by 5 bases and J by 2 bases, with 2 bases of the junction left unmatched. CDR3 bases: TGTGCCAGTAGTGCTAGCGGGACCACAGATACGCAGTATTTT. Translation: CASSASGTTDTQYF.

CDR3 nucleotides: TGTGCCAGCAGCCCTTTAAGCGGGGTTGAGCAGTTCTTC. The encoded protein is CASSPLSGVEQFF. The genes are TRBV3-1 (or the pseudogene TRBV3-2) and TRBJ2-1; 7 nucleotides line up with TRBD2. Germline values: CDR1 LGHDT, CDR2 YNNKEL (reference sequence). Trimming at V came to 4 bases and at J to 9 bases, leaving 6 bases not matched to a gene. CDR3 length: 13 amino acids.

The V gene is TRBV4-1, the J gene TRBJ2-7; D gene unclear. Germline assignment: CDR1 MGHRA and CDR2 YSYEKL. V shed 2 bases and J shed 5 bases, with 16 bases lying between them. The CDR3 runs 15 residues. The CDR3 sequence: CASSQPYRVGNEQYF. In DNA, the CDR3 is TGCGCCAGCAGCCAACCTTATCGGGTAGGCAACGAGCAGTACTTC.

This clone occurred a few times. Here the CDR3 reads CASGGWVGDTQYF. Written as DNA, the CDR3 is TGTGCCAGCGGTGGATGGGTCGGGGATACGCAGTATTTT. This chain connects TRBV27 to TRBJ2-3; no firm D call. Germline assignment: CDR1 MNHEY and CDR2 SMNVEV (reference sequence). Trimming removed 8 bases at V and 6 bases at J, with 15 bases between. This CDR3 comprises 13 residues.

This sequence joins TRBV4-1 and TRBJ1-1; D remains unclear. V dropped 4 bases and J dropped 4 bases, with 10 bases sitting between them. The V gene's germline CDR1 is MGHRA and CDR2 YSYEKL. This CDR3 contains 13 residues. CDR3 protein: CASSPIGITEAFF. In DNA, the CDR3 is TGCGCCAGCAGCCCGATCGGTATCACTGAAGCTTTCTTT.

The gene calls are TRBV7-9 and TRBJ1-3; the D is unclear. The ends were cut back, 7 bases at V and 0 bases at J, with 16 bases in the middle. The CDR3 extends over 16 amino acids. The germline V gene has CDR1 SEHNR and CDR2 FQNEAQ (reference sequence). CDR3 bases: TGTGCCAGCAACAGCGGTCGCGGAATCTCTGGAAACACCATATATTTT. It specifies CASNSGRGISGNTIYF. The full variable domain, its missing parts supplied by reference TRBV7-9 and TRBJ1-3, is DTGVSQNPRHKITKRGQNVTFRCDPISEHNRLYWYRQTLGQGPEFLTYFQNEAQLEKSRLLSDRFSAERPKGSFSTLEIQRTEQGDSAMYLCASNSGRGISGNTIYFGEGSWLTVV.

The chain recombines TRBV5-1 with TRBJ1-3; a weak D match, TRBD1 (6 bases). The CDR3 length is 15 residues. Looked up from germline, CDR1 is SGHRS and CDR2 is YFSETQ. The ends were cut back, 0 bases at V and 1 base at J, with 8 bases in the middle. The CDR3 reads CASSLAGTSGNTIYF. Written as DNA, the CDR3 is TGCGCCAGCAGCTTGGCTGGGACATCTGGAAACACCATATATTTT. Full variable domain (missing parts from reference TRBV5-1 and TRBJ1-3): KAGVTQTPRYLIKTRGQQVTLSCSPISGHRSVSWYQQTPGQGLQFLFEYFSETQRNKGNFPGRFSGRQFSNSRSEMNVSTLELGDSALYLCASSLAGTSGNTIYFGEGSWLTVV.

This clone was picked up one time. The chain employs TRBV7-6 and TRBJ2-2, with 13 bases aligning to TRBD2. Germline trimming cut 4 bases from V and 6 bases from J; bases unmatched to any gene: 5. Germline CDR1 is SGHVS and CDR2 is FNYEAQ. The CDR3 has 16 amino acids. The CDR3, as DNA: TGTGCCAGCAGCTATACTAGCGGGAGGGCCGCCGGGGAGCTGTTTTTT. It is translated as CASSYTSGRAAGELFF.

V usage is TRBV21-1 and J usage is TRBJ2-2; TRBD2 is taken as the D call from the table, unchecked against the DNA. TRBV21-1 is classified as a pseudogene. The CDR3 totals 15 residues. CDR3 sequence reads: CASSRKERETGELFF. CDR3 DNA sequence: TGTGCCAGCAGCAGAAAGGAGCGGGAAACCGGGGAGCTGTTTTTT.

The chain uses TRBV28 and TRBJ1-5, with 8 nucleotides matching TRBD1. Trimming removed 5 bases from V and 10 bases from J; junction bases left unmatched: 10. The CDR3 extends over 14 amino acids. Germline CDR1 and CDR2: MDHEN and SYDVKM. This CDR3 reads CASSPGTGGSPQHF. CDR3 in DNA: TGTGCCAGCAGTCCCGGGACAGGAGGAAGTCCCCAGCATTTT.

This rearrangement joins TRBV19 to TRBJ1-1, with 7 nucleotides matching TRBD1. The V gene end was trimmed by 5 bases and the J gene end by 6 bases; junction bases not matched to a gene: 18. This CDR3 has 17 amino acids. The germline V gene has CDR1 LNHDA and CDR2 SQIVND (reference sequence). Written as DNA, the CDR3 is TGTGCCAGTAGTGTGCGGGACAGCCGAATTAGGGGCGCTGAAGCTTTCTTT. It codes for CASSVRDSRIRGAEAFF.

The chain has TRBV7-2 and TRBJ2-2, with D unclear. From germline, CDR1 is SGHTA and CDR2 FQGNSA. Trimming took 0 bases from V and 0 from J, leaving 5 bases between them. The CDR3 totals 15 residues. In nucleotides, the CDR3 is TGTGCCAGCAGCTTAGCCAGTGCGAACACCGGGGAGCTGTTTTTT. Translated: CASSLASANTGELFF. Complete variable domain (other parts from reference TRBV7-2 and TRBJ2-2): GAGVSQSPSNKVTEKGKDVELRCDPISGHTALYWYRQSLGQGLEFLIYFQGNSAPDKSGLPSDRFSAERTGGSVSTLTIQRTQQEDSAVYLCASSLASANTGELFFGEGSRLTVL.

The chain links TRBV27 to TRBJ1-3, with 9 positions matching TRBD1. Trimming took 4 bases from V and 4 from J; bases not matched to a gene: 8. The germline V gene has CDR1 MNHEY and CDR2 SMNVEV (reference sequence). This CDR3 spans 16 amino acids. In DNA form, the CDR3 reads TGTGCCAGCAGTTCGACAGGGGGAGCGAAAGGAAACACCATATATTTT. Its protein product is CASSSTGGAKGNTIYF.

This chain uses TRBV5-1 with TRBJ2-7; 10 nucleotides agree with TRBD2. The germline gives CDR1 SGHRS, CDR2 YFSETQ. Trimming removed 2 bases from V and 6 bases from J; junction bases left unmatched: 5. The CDR3 sequence is 14 residues long. CDR3 bases: TGCGCCAGCAGCTTTGTCTTAGCGGGAGGCGAGCAGTACTTC. This codes for CASSFVLAGGEQYF.

J is TRBJ2-3 and V is TRBV7-2, with a possible D match to TRBD2 (5 bases). The germline V gene encodes CDR1 SGHTA and CDR2 FQGNSA. With 2 bases removed from V and 3 bases from J, the gap between germline ends came to 9 bases. The CDR3 extends over 14 amino acids. The CDR3 nucleotides read TGTGCCAGCAGCTTATTCGGGATAACAGATACGCAGTATTTT. Residues: CASSLFGITDTQYF. Drawing the rest from reference TRBV7-2 and TRBJ2-3, the complete variable domain is GAGVSQSPSNKVTEKGKDVELRCDPISGHTALYWYRQSLGQGLEFLIYFQGNSAPDKSGLPSDRFSAERTGGSVSTLTIQRTQQEDSAVYLCASSLFGITDTQYFGPGTRLTVL.

The chain's CDR3 is CASSHPMRTSGSSTDTQYF. In DNA form, the CDR3 reads TGCGCCAGCAGCCACCCAATGAGGACTAGCGGGAGTAGCACAGATACGCAGTATTTT. The V gene is TRBV4-1, the J gene TRBJ2-3; TRBD2 matches 13 bases. The ends lost 3 bases at V and 0 bases at J; junction bases unmatched: 9. CDR3 length: 19 residues. In germline, CDR1 is MGHRA, CDR2 YSYEKL.

This clone was counted between two and nine times. The gene calls are TRBV2 and TRBJ1-3; 7 bases fit TRBD1. In germline, CDR1 is SNHLY, CDR2 FYNNEI. This CDR3 has 14 amino acids. Trimming removed 3 bases from V and 6 bases from J; junction bases left unmatched: 5. This CDR3 reads CASSDRDSPNTIYF. The CDR3 DNA is TGTGCCAGCAGTGACCGGGACAGCCCAAACACCATATATTTT.

J is TRBJ1-6 and V is TRBV6-5; perhaps TRBD1 as D (5 bases). The CDR3 extends over 15 amino acids. Between the trimmed V and J ends, which lost 3 bases and 7 bases, there was a span of 13 bases. Germline CDR1 reads MNHEY; CDR2 reads SVGAGI. This CDR3 reads CASSYGTGVNSPLHF. The CDR3 DNA follows: TGTGCCAGCAGTTATGGGACTGGCGTAAATTCACCCCTCCACTTT.

In this sample, this clone turned up once. The V gene is TRBV5-5, the J gene TRBJ1-2; D is undetermined. There are 13 residues in the CDR3. V shed 2 bases and J shed 13 bases, with 18 bases lying between them. Germline CDR1 SGHKS, CDR2 YYEKEE (reference sequence). CDR3 protein: CASSFLLRELFTF. The CDR3 nucleotides are TGTGCCAGCAGCTTTCTACTTCGGGAGCTCTTCACCTTC.

This chain uses TRBV2 with TRBJ1-4; 7 bases map to TRBD1. The junction had 10 bases not matched to a gene; V was cut back by 6 bases and J by 6 bases. This CDR3 contains 15 residues. Germline V gene sequence: CDR1 SNHLY, CDR2 FYNNEI. The CDR3 DNA sequence: TGTGCCAGCAGCCTACAGCGACAGGGTTATGAAAAACTGTTTTTT. It translates to CASSLQRQGYEKLFF.

The chain employs TRBV7-2 and TRBJ2-7, with 7 bases fitting TRBD2. The germline gives CDR1 SGHTA, CDR2 FQGNSA. The CDR3 has 12 amino acids. V trimming: 4 bases; J trimming: 12 bases; junction bases outside the gene matches: 9. The CDR3 region is CASSWDYRTWYF. The CDR3 coding sequence is TGTGCCAGCAGCTGGGACTACCGTACATGGTACTTC.

This clone was picked up a small number of times. The rearrangement uses TRBV3-1 (or the pseudogene TRBV3-2) and TRBJ2-3; TRBD2 matches at 14 bases. Germline V CDR1 and CDR2: LGHDT, YNNKEL (reference sequence). With V trimmed by 1 base and J by 5 bases, 11 bases remained unmatched. The length of the CDR3 is 19 residues. CDR3 in DNA: TGTGCCAGCAGCCAAGGACTAGCGGGGGGGCCGGTGCATAGAGATACGCAGTATTTT. Translated, it gives CASSQGLAGGPVHRDTQYF.

The chain uses TRBV11-2 and TRBJ1-2, with TRBD1 as a possible D gene (5 bases). CDR1 and CDR2 from the germline V gene are SGHAT and FQNNGV. V lost 3 bases and J 5 bases, leaving 10 bases between the germline ends. This CDR3 contains 13 residues. The CDR3 sequence is CASSFGQGYGYTF. As DNA, the CDR3 is TGTGCCAGCAGCTTCGGTCAGGGTTATGGCTACACCTTC.

CDR3 in amino acids: CASRAGQNEIEKLFF. The CDR3 nucleotides are TGTGCCAGCAGAGCCGGACAGAATGAGATTGAAAAACTGTTTTTT. The chain recombines TRBV7-9 with TRBJ1-4, with D tentatively TRBD1 (6 bases). Germline CDR1 SEHNR, CDR2 FQNEAQ (reference sequence). V was clipped by 6 bases and J by 7 bases, with 18 bases between them. This CDR3 has 15 residues.

This chain connects TRBV29-1 to TRBJ2-1, with D hard to call. The V end lost 5 bases, the J end lost 4 bases, and 6 bases lay between the germline ends. This CDR3 has 11 residues. The germline V gene has CDR1 SQVTM and CDR2 ANQGSEA. The CDR3 is CSVWLYNEQFF. For the CDR3, the DNA is TGCAGCGTTTGGCTGTACAATGAGCAGTTCTTC.

The chain links TRBV5-8 to TRBJ1-2; D unclear. CDR3 length: 14 amino acids. The germline V gene encodes CDR1 SGHTS and CDR2 YDEGEE. V lost 0 bases, J lost 6 bases, and 12 bases lay in between. CDR3 protein: CASSLAGQSNGYTF. The CDR3 DNA sequence: TGTGCCAGCAGCTTGGCTGGCCAGTCGAATGGCTACACCTTC.

The chain uses TRBV7-3 and TRBJ1-2; 9 bases align to TRBD1. From germline, CDR1 is SGHTA and CDR2 FQGTGA. V gave up 1 base and J gave up 6 bases; unmatched junction bases: 0. The CDR3 runs 13 residues. In DNA form, the CDR3 reads TGTGCCAGCAGCTTAAGACAGGGGGATGGCTACACCTTC. It encodes CASSLRQGDGYTF.

This rearrangement joins TRBV5-1 to TRBJ2-7; D may be TRBD2 (6 bases). With 5 bases removed from V and 5 bases from J, the gap between germline ends came to 11 bases. This CDR3 has 12 amino acids. Looked up from germline, CDR1 is SGHRS and CDR2 is YFSETQ. This CDR3 reads CASREGMNEQYF. DNA of the CDR3: TGCGCCAGCAGGGAGGGGATGAACGAGCAGTACTTC.